The present T cell receptor (beta chain) was sequenced within a study of shared clonotypes between healthy human individuals. Researchers ran the assay at a deep level. Several immunoSEQ plates held equal portions of the genomic DNA taken from each subset. Clones were sequenced by immunoSEQ multiplex PCR, and TCRdb holds only the in-frame ones, with some missing. The sample lists approximately 500,000 clones; roughly 80% were seen once. Adult Caucasians living in Nashville, Tennessee made up all of the donors. This TCR was sampled from a woman between 40 and 50 years old in good health. Some clones in this sample may be carry-over from other donors' samples. The sequenced material came from PBMCs.

The CDR3 coding sequence is TGTGCCAGCAACAGAGAGGGTTCGAGCAATCAGCCCCAGCATTTT. It is translated as CASNREGSSNQPQHF. The chain links TRBV2 to TRBJ1-5; D uncertain. V shed 7 bases and J shed 1 base, with 14 bases lying between them. The germline V gene encodes CDR1 SNHLY and CDR2 FYNNEI. The CDR3 consists of 15 residues.